This T cell receptor (beta chain) was profiled in a study of regulatory T cells in long-lasting Graves disease. Comments on this clonotype: It may be a read error: a sequence one base away is much more abundant.

Assembly of TCR beta libraries relied on iRepertoire HTBI primers together with Arm-PCR of CDR3 regions. TCRdb reprocessed the multiplex PCR reads with MiXCR, giving one entry per CDR3 protein. The table lists approximately 310,000 distinct CDR3 sequences, over 15% of them singletons. The germline gives CDR1 LNHDA, CDR2 SQIVND (reference sequence). This CDR3 spans 15 amino acids. Time point here: newly diagnosed GD, antithyroid drugs for less than 3 months. RNA isolated from PBMCs was used to make the TCR library. Material: peripheral blood mononuclear cells (PBMCs), obtained at new diagnosis, from a patient treated with antithyroid drugs. V and J are TRBV19 and TRBJ1-4; D is unresolved. The source of this sequence is a female donor with Graves disease. Here the CDR3 DNA reads TGTGCCAGCAGGCCCGGGCCCCGCGTATGGGAAAAACTGCTTTTT. Encoded protein: CASRPGPRVWEKLLF.